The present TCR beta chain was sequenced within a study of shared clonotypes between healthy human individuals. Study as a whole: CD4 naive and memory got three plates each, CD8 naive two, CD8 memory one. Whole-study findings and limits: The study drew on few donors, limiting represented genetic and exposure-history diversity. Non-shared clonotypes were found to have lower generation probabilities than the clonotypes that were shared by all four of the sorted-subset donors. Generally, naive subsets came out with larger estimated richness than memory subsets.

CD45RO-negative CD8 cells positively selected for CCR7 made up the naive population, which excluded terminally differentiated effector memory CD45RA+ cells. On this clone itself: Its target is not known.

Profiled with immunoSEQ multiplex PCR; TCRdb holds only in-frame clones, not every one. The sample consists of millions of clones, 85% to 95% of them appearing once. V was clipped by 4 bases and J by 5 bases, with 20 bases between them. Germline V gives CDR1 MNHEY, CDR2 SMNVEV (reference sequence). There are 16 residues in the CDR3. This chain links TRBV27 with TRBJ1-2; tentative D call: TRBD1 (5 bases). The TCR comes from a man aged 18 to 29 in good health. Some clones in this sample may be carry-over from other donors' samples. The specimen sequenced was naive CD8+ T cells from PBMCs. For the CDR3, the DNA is TGTGCCAGCAGTTGGGGCGGGGCGGATCGATGGTATGGCTACACCTTC. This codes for CASSWGGADRWYGYTF.